The rows below give T cell receptor beta chains drawn from one sample of a study of vaccination and CD4 T cells after COVID-19. The antigens for these receptors are not known. Each CDR3 protein gets one entry after TCRdb re-called the PCR reads with MiXCR. The sample has roughly 11,000 distinct CDR3 sequences, 69% seen once. Material for sequencing was CD4+ T cells from blood, cultured in vitro. These receptors came from a human donor who had recovered from COVID-19. CDR3s include the opening cysteine and the closing phenylalanine or tryptophan. D genes are given only for firm matches. Some rows mark clone size as missing; the rest say once, few, many or name a class of expanded clone.

TRBV28,NA,TRBJ1-1,few,CASRRQLTVTEAFF,TGTGCCAGCCGCAGACAGCTTACAGTCACTGAAGCTTTCTTT
TRBV20-1,NA,TRBJ1-6,NA,CSARVDFRGDNSPLHF,TGCAGTGCTAGAGTCGACTTCCGCGGGGATAATTCACCCCTCCACTTT
TRBV6-1,NA,TRBJ2-5,few,CASGRIQETQYF,TGTGCCAGCGGACGGATTCAAGAGACCCAGTACTTC
TRBV3-1,TRBD1,TRBJ1-5,NA,CASSQGQGGLQPQHF,TGTGCCAGCAGCCAAGGACAGGGGGGATTACAGCCCCAGCATTTT
TRBV11-2,TRBD1,TRBJ1-1,NA,CASSLGQGMNTEAFF,TGTGCCAGCAGCTTAGGACAGGGAATGAACACTGAAGCTTTCTTT
TRBV2,TRBD1,TRBJ1-1,NA,CASRRTGSNTEAFF,TGTGCCAGCCGTCGGACAGGATCGAACACTGAAGCTTTCTTT
TRBV6-1,NA,TRBJ2-5,NA,CASSLNRETQYF,TGTGCCAGCAGTCTCAATAGGGAGACCCAGTACTTC
TRBV6-2/TRBV6-3,NA,TRBJ2-3,NA,CASSPQIHTDTQYF,TGTGCCAGCAGTCCTCAGATCCACACAGATACGCAGTATTTT
TRBV28,NA,TRBJ2-2,NA,CASSLGGTSGELFF,TGTGCCAGCAGTTTAGGGGGAACCTCCGGGGAGCTGTTTTTT
TRBV4-1,NA,TRBJ1-2,NA,CASRSTQGGKHNYGYTF,TGCGCCAGCAGATCCACTCAAGGGGGGAAGCATAACTATGGCTACACCTTC
TRBV10-2,TRBD1,TRBJ1-5,NA,CASSDPGQGFSPQHF,TGCGCCAGCAGTGATCCGGGACAGGGCTTTTCCCCCCAGCATTTT
TRBV19,TRBD1,TRBJ1-5,NA,CATKWTPGGAESNQPQHF,TGTGCCACAAAATGGACCCCAGGGGGGGCGGAAAGCAATCAGCCCCAGCATTTT
TRBV7-2,NA,TRBJ2-5,NA,CASSRRIQETQYF,TGTGCCAGCAGCCGCAGAATCCAAGAGACCCAGTACTTC
TRBV27,TRBD2,TRBJ2-5,NA,CASRGLAGGGTQYF,TGTGCCAGCAGAGGACTAGCGGGAGGAGGGACCCAGTACTTC
TRBV30,NA,TRBJ1-2,NA,CAWGEGTHYGYTF,TGTGCCTGGGGGGAGGGGACCCACTATGGCTACACCTTC
TRBV7-6,NA,TRBJ2-2,NA,CASSLATLGSGELFF,TGTGCCAGCAGCTTAGCCACGTTGGGGTCCGGGGAGCTGTTTTTT
TRBV20-1,NA,TRBJ1-6,few,CSASIRVRSYNSPLHF,TGCAGTGCTAGTATCCGGGTTCGCTCCTATAATTCACCCCTCCACTTT
TRBV25-1,TRBD2,TRBJ2-3,NA,CASTMWGGSTDTQYF,TGTGCCAGCACCATGTGGGGGGGAAGCACAGATACGCAGTATTTT
TRBV5-1,NA,TRBJ2-3,NA,CASSLAVSGVGTDTQYF,TGCGCCAGCAGCTTGGCCGTTAGCGGAGTAGGGACAGATACGCAGTATTTT
TRBV4-2,NA,TRBJ1-1,NA,CASSQDRGATEAFF,TGTGCCAGCAGCCAAGATCGGGGGGCAACTGAAGCTTTCTTT
TRBV2,NA,TRBJ1-6,few,CASSEWRGNSPLHF,TGTGCCAGCAGTGAATGGCGGGGAAATTCACCCCTCCACTTT
TRBV24-1,TRBD1,TRBJ1-5,few,CATSDPTEGQGSGRPQHF,TGTGCCACCAGTGACCCGACCGAGGGACAGGGGAGTGGTAGGCCCCAGCATTTT
TRBV5-1,NA,TRBJ2-2,NA,CASSSAGRRPNTGELFF,TGCGCCAGCAGCTCGGCGGGGCGCCGGCCCAACACCGGGGAGCTGTTTTTT